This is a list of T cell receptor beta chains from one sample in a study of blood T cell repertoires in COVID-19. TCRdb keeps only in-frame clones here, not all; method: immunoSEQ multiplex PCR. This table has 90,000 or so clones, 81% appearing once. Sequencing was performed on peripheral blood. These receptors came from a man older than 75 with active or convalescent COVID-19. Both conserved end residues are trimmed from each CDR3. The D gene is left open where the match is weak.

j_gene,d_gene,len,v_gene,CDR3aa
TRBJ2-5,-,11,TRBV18,ASQRQNQETQY
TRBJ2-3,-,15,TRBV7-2,ASSLVGWRSTAGTQY
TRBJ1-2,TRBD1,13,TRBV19,ASSARDSHFYGYT
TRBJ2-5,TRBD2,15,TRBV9,ASSVAERGGSQETQY
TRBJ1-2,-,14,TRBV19,ASSIRASREDYGYT
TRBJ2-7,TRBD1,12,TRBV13,ASSLPGGSYEQY
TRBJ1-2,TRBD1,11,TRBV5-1,ASSSGQNYGYT
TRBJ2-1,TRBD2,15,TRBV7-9,ASSLDGLAGPRDEQF
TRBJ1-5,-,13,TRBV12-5,ASGPQGLGNQPQH
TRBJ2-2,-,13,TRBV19,ATARLAQNTGELF
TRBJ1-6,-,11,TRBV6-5,ASTGTWASPLH
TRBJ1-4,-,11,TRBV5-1,ASSLDGAEKLF
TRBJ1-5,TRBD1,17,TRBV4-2,ASSPGDRGGVVGNQPQH
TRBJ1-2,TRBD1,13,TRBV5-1,ASSQQGMVFDGYT
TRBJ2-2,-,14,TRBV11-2,ASSHGQNYGTGELF
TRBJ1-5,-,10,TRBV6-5,ASNRVGQPQH
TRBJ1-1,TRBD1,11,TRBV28,ASRLQGGTEAF
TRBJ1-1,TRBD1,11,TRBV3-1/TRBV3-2,ASSHRDRGEAF
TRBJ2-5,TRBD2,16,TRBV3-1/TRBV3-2,ASSQDRASGGHGETQY
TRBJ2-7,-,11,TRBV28,ASITPGGGEQY
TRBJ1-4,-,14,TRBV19,ASSTGFQQTNEKLF
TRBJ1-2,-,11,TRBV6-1,ASSEGGSYGYT
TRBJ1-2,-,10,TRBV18,ASSPLDDGYT
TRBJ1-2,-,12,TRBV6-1,ASSEETGRDGYT
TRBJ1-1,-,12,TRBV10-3,AISEAGRNTEAF
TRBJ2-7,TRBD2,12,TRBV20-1,SASKSSGDYEQY
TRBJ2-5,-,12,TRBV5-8,ASSWAAAQEGVY
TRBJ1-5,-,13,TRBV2,ASSEARVPGQPQH
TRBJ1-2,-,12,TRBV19,ASSTGLTNYGYT
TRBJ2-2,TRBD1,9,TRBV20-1,SARQGRELF
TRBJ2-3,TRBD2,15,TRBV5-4,ASSPGTSGGWADTQY
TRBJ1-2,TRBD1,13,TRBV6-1,ASTTPGGSGYGYT
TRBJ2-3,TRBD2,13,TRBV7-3,ASSSRGGASDTQY
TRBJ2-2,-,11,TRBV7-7,ASSQGNTGELF
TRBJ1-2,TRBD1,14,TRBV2,ASSEALRHRGGGYT
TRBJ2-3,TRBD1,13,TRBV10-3,AISGDRGGTDTQY
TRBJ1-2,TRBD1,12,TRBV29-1,SVPQTGTGSTYT
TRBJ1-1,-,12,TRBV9,ASSVGQKNTEAF
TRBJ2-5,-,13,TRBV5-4,ASSTLGPGKGTQY
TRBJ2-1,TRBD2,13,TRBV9,ASSVLAGGRNEQF
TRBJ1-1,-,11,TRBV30,AWTRDLESEAF